This entry is about one TCR beta chain. Antigen unknown. The junction shows a germline mismatch at one end, possibly a read error. It was with 60 Vbeta and 13 Jbeta primers that the PCR ran. Sequenced by immunoSEQ multiplex PCR; TCRdb stores in-frame clones only, minus some. The repertoire holds about 100,000 clones, with more than 65% as singletons. Sampled while nominally healthy, donors likely had unrecorded immune exposures. This CDR3 region has 12 residues. CDR1 and CDR2 (germline): GTSNPN, SVGIG (reference sequence). The sample comes from a study of cytomegalovirus exposure and HLA in healthy donors. Study observations and caveats: TCR beta chains numbering 150 to 200 were designated cytomegalovirus-associated. TCR beta sequences numbering around 15,000 were associated with HLA alleles at 0.05 false discovery rate in a later analysis.

The receptor's source is a woman aged 50 to 60 in good health and CMV-seropositive. The chain links TRBV30 to TRBJ2-1; 8 positions agree with TRBD2. The sample comprised PBMCs. The CDR3 DNA follows: TGCGGGGGGGGTGCTGGTCGAAATGAGCAGTTCTTC. It translates to CGGGAGRNEQFF.